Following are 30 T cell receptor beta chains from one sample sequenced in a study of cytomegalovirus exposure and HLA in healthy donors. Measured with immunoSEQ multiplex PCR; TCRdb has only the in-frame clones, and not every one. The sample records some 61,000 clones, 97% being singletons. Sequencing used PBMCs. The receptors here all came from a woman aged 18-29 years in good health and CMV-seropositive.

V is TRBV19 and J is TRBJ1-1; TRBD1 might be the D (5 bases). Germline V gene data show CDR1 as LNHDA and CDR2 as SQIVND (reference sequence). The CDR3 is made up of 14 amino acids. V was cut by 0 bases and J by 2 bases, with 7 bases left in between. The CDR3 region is CASSIDRANTEAFF. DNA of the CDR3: TGTGCCAGTAGTATAGACAGGGCCAACACTGAAGCTTTCTTT.

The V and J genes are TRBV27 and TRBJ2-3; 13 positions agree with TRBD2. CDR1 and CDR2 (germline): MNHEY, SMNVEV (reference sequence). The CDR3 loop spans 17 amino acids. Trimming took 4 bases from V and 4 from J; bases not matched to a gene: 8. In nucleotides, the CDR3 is TGTGCCAGCAGTTCGACCGGGACTAGCGGGATCCCAGATACGCAGTATTTT. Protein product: CASSSTGTSGIPDTQYF.

This CDR3 is CASSVGTQRGTQYF. CDR3 in DNA: TGTGCCAGCAGCGTCGGGACTCAGCGAGGGACGCAGTATTTT. V usage is TRBV9 and J usage is TRBJ2-3, with TRBD2 as a possible D gene (6 bases). This CDR3 spans 14 amino acids. The V end was cut by 2 bases, the J end by 9 bases, with 16 bases between. Germline CDR1 reads SGDLS; CDR2 reads YYNGEE.

The CDR3 spells CASSLLHEQYF. CDR3 in DNA: TGTGCCAGCAGCTTACTCCACGAGCAGTACTTC. The chain carries TRBV5-6 and TRBJ2-7; no clear D. V lost 2 bases, J lost 5 bases, and 5 bases lay in between. The CDR3 spans 11 residues. Per the germline V gene, CDR1 is SGHDT and CDR2 is YYEEEE.

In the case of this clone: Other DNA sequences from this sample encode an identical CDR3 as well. CDR3 residues: CASSLQGYEQYF. The CDR3, as DNA: TGTGCCAGCAGTTTACAGGGCTACGAGCAGTACTTC. The chain recombines TRBV28 with TRBJ2-7; possible D gene TRBD1, 5 bases. V was trimmed by 2 bases and J by 3 bases, leaving 5 bases between them. CDR1 is MDHEN and CDR2 is SYDVKM in the germline V gene. This CDR3 comprises 12 residues.

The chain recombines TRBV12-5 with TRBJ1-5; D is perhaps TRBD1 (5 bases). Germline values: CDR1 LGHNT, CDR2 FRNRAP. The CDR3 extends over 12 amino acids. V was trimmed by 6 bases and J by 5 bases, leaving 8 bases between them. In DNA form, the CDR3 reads TGTGCTAGTGGCTGGGGCGATCAGCCCCAGCATTTT. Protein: CASGWGDQPQHF.

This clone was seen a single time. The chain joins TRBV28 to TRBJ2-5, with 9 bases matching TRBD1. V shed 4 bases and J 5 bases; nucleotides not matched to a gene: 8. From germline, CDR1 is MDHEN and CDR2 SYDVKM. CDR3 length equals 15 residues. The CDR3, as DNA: TGTGCCAGCAGTTCAAGACAGGGGGGGGAGGAGACCCAGTACTTC. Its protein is CASSSRQGGEETQYF. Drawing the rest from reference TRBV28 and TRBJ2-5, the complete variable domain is DVKVTQSSRYLVKRTGEKVFLECVQDMDHENMFWYRQDPGLGLRLIYFSYDVKMKEKGDIPEGYSVSREKKERFSLILESASTNQTSMYLCASSSRQGGEETQYFGPGTRLLVL.

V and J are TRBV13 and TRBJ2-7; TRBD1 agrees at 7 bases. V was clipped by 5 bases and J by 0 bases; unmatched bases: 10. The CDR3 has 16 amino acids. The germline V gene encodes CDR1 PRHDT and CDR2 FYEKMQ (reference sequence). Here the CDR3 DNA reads TGTGCCAGCAGCCCAGGGTACGGACAGGACTCCTACGAGCAGTACTTC. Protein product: CASSPGYGQDSYEQYF.

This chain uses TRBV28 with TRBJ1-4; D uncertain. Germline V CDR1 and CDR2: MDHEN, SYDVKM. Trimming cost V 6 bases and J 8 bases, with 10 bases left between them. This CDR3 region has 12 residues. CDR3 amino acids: CASRPTEEKLFF. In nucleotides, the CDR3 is TGTGCCAGCAGGCCTACGGAGGAAAAACTGTTTTTT.

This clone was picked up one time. The CDR3 loop reads CSVGPVGGGYGGQPQHF. For the CDR3, the DNA is TGCAGCGTCGGACCCGTAGGGGGGGGCTACGGGGGTCAGCCCCAGCATTTT. The rearrangement links TRBV29-1 to TRBJ1-5, with D maybe TRBD1 (6 bases). The CDR3 loop spans 17 amino acids. Germline V gives CDR1 SQVTM, CDR2 ANQGSEA. Trimming removed 6 bases at V and 6 bases at J, with 27 bases between.

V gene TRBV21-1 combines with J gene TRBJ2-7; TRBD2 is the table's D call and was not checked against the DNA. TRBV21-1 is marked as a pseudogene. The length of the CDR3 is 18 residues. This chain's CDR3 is CASSKEGSGRIHGYEQYF. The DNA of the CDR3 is TGTGCCAGCAGCAAAGAAGGCAGCGGGAGAATCCACGGGTACGAGCAGTACTTC.

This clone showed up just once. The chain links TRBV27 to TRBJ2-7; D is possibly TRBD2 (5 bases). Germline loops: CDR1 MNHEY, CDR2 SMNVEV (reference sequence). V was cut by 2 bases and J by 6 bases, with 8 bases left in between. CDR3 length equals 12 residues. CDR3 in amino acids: CASSLEGVEQYF. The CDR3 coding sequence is TGTGCCAGCAGTTTAGAGGGTGTCGAGCAGTACTTC.

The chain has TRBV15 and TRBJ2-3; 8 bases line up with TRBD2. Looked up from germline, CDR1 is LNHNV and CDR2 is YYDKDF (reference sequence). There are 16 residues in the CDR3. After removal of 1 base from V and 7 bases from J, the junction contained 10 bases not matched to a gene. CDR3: CATSRGPRGGRNTQYF. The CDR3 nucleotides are TGTGCCACCAGCAGAGGCCCTCGGGGGGGTAGAAATACGCAGTATTTT.

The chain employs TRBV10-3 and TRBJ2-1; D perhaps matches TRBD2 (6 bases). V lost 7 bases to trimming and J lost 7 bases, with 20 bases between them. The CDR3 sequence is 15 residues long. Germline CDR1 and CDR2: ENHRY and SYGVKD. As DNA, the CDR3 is TGTGCCATCAAACATTACGGGAGACAGAATAATGAGCAGTTCTTC. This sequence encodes CAIKHYGRQNNEQFF.

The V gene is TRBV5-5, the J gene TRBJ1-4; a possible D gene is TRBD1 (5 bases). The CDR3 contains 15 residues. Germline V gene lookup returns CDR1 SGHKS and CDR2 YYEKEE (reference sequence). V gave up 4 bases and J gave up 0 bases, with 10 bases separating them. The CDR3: CASSPGQPTNEKLFF. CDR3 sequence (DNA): TGTGCCAGCAGCCCAGGACAACCAACTAATGAAAAACTGTTTTTT.

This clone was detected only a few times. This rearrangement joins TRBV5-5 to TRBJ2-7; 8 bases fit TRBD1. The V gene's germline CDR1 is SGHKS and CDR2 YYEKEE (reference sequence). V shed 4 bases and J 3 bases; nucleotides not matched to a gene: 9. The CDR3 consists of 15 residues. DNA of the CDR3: TGTGCCAGCAGCCTTTCGGACAGGGTTGACTACGAGCAGTACTTC. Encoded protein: CASSLSDRVDYEQYF. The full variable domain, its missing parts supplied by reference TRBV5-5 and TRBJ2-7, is DAGVTQSPTHLIKTRGQQVTLRCSPISGHKSVSWYQQVLGQGPQFIFQYYEKEERGRGNFPDRFSARQFPNYSSELNVNALLLGDSALYLCASSLSDRVDYEQYFGPGTRLTVT.

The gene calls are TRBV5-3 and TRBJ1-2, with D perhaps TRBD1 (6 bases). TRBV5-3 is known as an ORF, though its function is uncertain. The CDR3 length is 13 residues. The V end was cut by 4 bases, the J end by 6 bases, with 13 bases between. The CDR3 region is CARSHDRSDGYTF. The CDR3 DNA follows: TGTGCCAGAAGCCACGACAGGTCTGATGGCTACACCTTC.

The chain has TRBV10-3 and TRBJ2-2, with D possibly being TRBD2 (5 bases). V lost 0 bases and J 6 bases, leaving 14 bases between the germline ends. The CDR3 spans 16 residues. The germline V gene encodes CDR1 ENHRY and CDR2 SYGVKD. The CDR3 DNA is TGTGCCATCAGTGAGTCGAAGTGGCGGGTCCCCGGGGAGCTGTTTTTT. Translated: CAISESKWRVPGELFF.

The CDR3, as DNA: TGTGCCTGGAGTGGGTGGGTTAAGGGGACAGGGGGCGAGGAGACCCAGTACTTC. This encodes CAWSGWVKGTGGEETQYF. The chain links TRBV30 to TRBJ2-5; TRBD1 matches at 12 bases. The length of the CDR3 is 18 residues. V shed 1 base and J 5 bases; nucleotides not matched to a gene: 14. Germline loops: CDR1 GTSNPN, CDR2 SVGIG (reference sequence).

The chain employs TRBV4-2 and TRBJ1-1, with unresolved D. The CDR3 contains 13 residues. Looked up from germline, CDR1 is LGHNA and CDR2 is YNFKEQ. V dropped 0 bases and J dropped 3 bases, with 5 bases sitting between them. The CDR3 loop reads CASSQDSDTEAFF. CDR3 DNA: TGTGCCAGCAGCCAAGATAGCGACACTGAAGCTTTCTTT.

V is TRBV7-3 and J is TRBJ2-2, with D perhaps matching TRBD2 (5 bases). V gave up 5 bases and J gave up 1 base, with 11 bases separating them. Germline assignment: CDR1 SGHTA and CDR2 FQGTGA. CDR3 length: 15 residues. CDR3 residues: CASSLGIQNTGELFF. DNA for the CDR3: TGTGCCAGCAGCCTCGGGATCCAGAACACCGGGGAGCTGTTTTTT. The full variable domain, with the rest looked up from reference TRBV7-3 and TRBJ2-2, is GAGVSQTPSNKVTEKGKYVELRCDPISGHTALYWYRQSLGQGPEFLIYFQGTGAADDSGLPNDRFFAVRPEGSVSTLKIQRTERGDSAVYLCASSLGIQNTGELFFGEGSRLTVL.

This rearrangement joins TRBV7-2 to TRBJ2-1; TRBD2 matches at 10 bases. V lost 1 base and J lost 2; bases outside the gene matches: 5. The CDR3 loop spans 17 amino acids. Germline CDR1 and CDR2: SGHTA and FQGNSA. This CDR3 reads CASSLGSLAGAYNEQFF. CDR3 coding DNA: TGTGCCAGCAGCTTAGGAAGCCTAGCGGGAGCCTACAATGAGCAGTTCTTC.

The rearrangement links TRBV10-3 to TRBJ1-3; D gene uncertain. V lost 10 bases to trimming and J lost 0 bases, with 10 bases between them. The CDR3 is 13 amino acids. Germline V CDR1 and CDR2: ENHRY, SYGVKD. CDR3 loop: CASSPNSGNTIYF. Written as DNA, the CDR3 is TGTGCCAGCAGCCCTAACTCTGGAAACACCATATATTTT.

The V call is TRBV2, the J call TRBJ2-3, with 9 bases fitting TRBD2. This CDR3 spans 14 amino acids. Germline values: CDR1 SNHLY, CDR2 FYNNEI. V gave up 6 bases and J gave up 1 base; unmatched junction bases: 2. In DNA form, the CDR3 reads TGTGCCAGCAGGACTAGCGGCGGCACAGATACGCAGTATTTT. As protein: CASRTSGGTDTQYF.

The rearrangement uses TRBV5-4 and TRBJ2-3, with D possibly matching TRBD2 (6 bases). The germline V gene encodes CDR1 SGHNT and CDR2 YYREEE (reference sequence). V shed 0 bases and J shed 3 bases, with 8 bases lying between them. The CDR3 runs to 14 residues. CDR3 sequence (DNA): TGTGCCAGCAGCTTGGGTCGGGAGACAGATACGCAGTATTTT. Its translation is CASSLGRETDTQYF. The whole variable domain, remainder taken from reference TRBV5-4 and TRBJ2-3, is ETGVTQSPTHLIKTRGQQVTLRCSSQSGHNTVSWYQQALGQGPQFIFQYYREEENGRGNFPPRFSGLQFPNYSSELNVNALELDDSALYLCASSLGRETDTQYFGPGTRLTVL.

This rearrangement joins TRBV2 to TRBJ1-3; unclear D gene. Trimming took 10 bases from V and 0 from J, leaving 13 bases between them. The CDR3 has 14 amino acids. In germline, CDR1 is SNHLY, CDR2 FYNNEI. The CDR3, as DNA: TGTGCCACCCAACGACCTAGCTCTGGAAACACCATATATTTT. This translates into CATQRPSSGNTIYF.

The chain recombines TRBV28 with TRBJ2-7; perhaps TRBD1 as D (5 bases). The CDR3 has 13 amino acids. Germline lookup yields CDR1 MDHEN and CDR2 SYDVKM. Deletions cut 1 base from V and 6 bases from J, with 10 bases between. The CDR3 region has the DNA TGTGCCAGCAGTTTATACACAGGTTCCGAGCAGTACTTC. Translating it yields CASSLYTGSEQYF.

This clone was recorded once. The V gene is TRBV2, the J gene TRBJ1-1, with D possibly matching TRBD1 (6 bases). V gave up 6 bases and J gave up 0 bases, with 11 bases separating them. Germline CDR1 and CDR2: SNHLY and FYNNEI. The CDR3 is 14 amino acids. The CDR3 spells CASRGTLMNTEAFF. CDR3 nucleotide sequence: TGTGCCAGCAGGGGGACACTGATGAACACTGAAGCTTTCTTT.

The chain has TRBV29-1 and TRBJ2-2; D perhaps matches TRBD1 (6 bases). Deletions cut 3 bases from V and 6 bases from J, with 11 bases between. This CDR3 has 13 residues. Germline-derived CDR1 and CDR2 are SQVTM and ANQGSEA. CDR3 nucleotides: TGCAGCGTTGATGAGGGGGACCCCGGGGAGCTGTTTTTT. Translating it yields CSVDEGDPGELFF.

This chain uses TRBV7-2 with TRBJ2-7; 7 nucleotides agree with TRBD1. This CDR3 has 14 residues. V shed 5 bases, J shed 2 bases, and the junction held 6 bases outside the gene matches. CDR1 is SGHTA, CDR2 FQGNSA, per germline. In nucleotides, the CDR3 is TGTGCCAGCAGCCCACAGGGGCCCCCCTACGAGCAGTACTTC. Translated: CASSPQGPPYEQYF.